The 31 T cell receptor beta chains presented below share a single source sample, sequenced in a study of shared clonotypes between healthy human individuals. Only CD45RO-negative cells positively selected for CCR7 counted as naive CD8 cells, so terminally differentiated effector memory CD45RA+ cells were excluded. TCRdb's table, derived via immunoSEQ multiplex PCR, lists solely in-frame clones and lacks some. The table shows hundreds of thousands of clones, with roughly 98% occurring only once. The sequencing input was naive CD8+ T cells sorted from blood. The receptors were sampled from a man aged 25-45 years in good health.

The rearrangement uses TRBV9 and TRBJ2-6; D gene uncertain. This CDR3 is 17 amino acids long. Germline-derived CDR1 and CDR2 are SGDLS and YYNGEE. The ends were cut back, 7 bases at V and 5 bases at J, with 22 bases in the middle. The CDR3: CASGWAYKQSRANVLTF. CDR3 nucleotides: TGTGCCAGCGGCTGGGCGTACAAACAAAGTCGGGCCAACGTCCTGACTTTC.

This clone appeared once. The V and J genes are TRBV7-9 and TRBJ1-5; D gene ambiguous. This CDR3 spans 14 amino acids. V was pared by 1 base and J by 6 bases, with 10 bases between. Germline V lookup: CDR1 SEHNR, CDR2 FQNEAQ (reference sequence). The CDR3 sequence is CASSLGIGLQPQHF. The CDR3 nucleotides are TGTGCCAGCAGCTTAGGTATAGGGCTTCAGCCCCAGCATTTT.

The genes are TRBV11-2 and TRBJ2-4; D is unresolved. The CDR3 spans 18 residues. Per germline, CDR1 SGHAT and CDR2 FQNNGV. Between the trimmed V and J ends, which lost 0 bases and 1 base, there was a span of 16 bases. CDR3 nucleotide sequence: TGTGCCAGCAGCTTAGACGCCCTCTGGGGTGCGGCCAAAAACATTCAGTACTTC. It is translated as CASSLDALWGAAKNIQYF.

This clone was found once. The rearrangement uses TRBV5-6 and TRBJ2-7; D gene uncertain. CDR1 is SGHDT, CDR2 YYEEEE, per germline. Deletions cut 0 bases from V and 3 bases from J, with 7 bases between. The CDR3 has 13 amino acids. The CDR3 spells CASSLVGSYEQYF. The CDR3 nucleotides are TGTGCCAGCAGCTTGGTGGGCAGCTACGAGCAGTACTTC.

The chain combines TRBV6-1 with TRBJ2-7; perhaps TRBD1 as D (7 bases). CDR1 is MNHNS and CDR2 is SASEGT in the germline V gene. Deletions cut 3 bases from V and 1 base from J, with 16 bases between. This CDR3 region has 16 residues. The CDR3 spells CASSEFVAGQSYEQYF. The DNA of the CDR3 is TGTGCCAGCAGTGAGTTTGTCGCGGGACAGTCCTACGAGCAGTACTTC.

A word on this clone: Other DNA variants within this sample encode the same CDR3. V is TRBV28 and J is TRBJ1-1; D ambiguous. The CDR3 length is 14 residues. The V gene's germline CDR1 is MDHEN and CDR2 SYDVKM. Trimming took 2 bases from V and 0 from J, leaving 7 bases between them. CDR3: CASSLPGLNTEAFF. The CDR3 DNA reads TGTGCCAGCAGTTTACCAGGATTGAACACTGAAGCTTTCTTT. Full variable domain (missing parts from reference TRBV28 and TRBJ1-1): DVKVTQSSRYLVKRTGEKVFLECVQDMDHENMFWYRQDPGLGLRLIYFSYDVKMKEKGDIPEGYSVSREKKERFSLILESASTNQTSMYLCASSLPGLNTEAFFGQGTRLTVV.

The chain joins TRBV27 to TRBJ2-2; no definite D call. V was clipped by 0 bases and J by 5 bases, with 4 bases between them. Germline V gives CDR1 MNHEY, CDR2 SMNVEV (reference sequence). The CDR3 spans 13 residues. CDR3 DNA sequence: TGTGCCAGCAGTTTATCGTTAACCGGGGAGCTGTTTTTT. Its translation is CASSLSLTGELFF.

This chain joins TRBV5-4 and TRBJ1-1; no definite D call. Trimming took off 1 base at V and 7 bases at J, with 11 bases between the two ends. The CDR3 runs 13 residues. Germline V CDR1 and CDR2: SGHNT, YYREEE (reference sequence). CDR3 in amino acids: CASSLFTRNEAFF. CDR3 DNA: TGTGCCAGCAGCTTGTTTACCCGAAATGAAGCTTTCTTT. Using reference TRBV5-4 and TRBJ1-1 for the parts outside the CDR3, the full variable domain is ETGVTQSPTHLIKTRGQQVTLRCSSQSGHNTVSWYQQALGQGPQFIFQYYREEENGRGNFPPRFSGLQFPNYSSELNVNALELDDSALYLCASSLFTRNEAFFGQGTRLTVV.

The chain couples TRBV7-9 to TRBJ1-1; D gene ambiguous. CDR1 and CDR2 (germline): SEHNR, FQNEAQ (reference sequence). Trimming removed 3 bases from V and 1 base from J, with 15 bases in between. CDR3 size: 16 residues. The CDR3 loop is CASSFSSARGNTEAFF. The CDR3 bases are TGTGCCAGCAGCTTCTCCTCGGCGCGTGGGAACACTGAAGCTTTCTTT.

In its sample, this clone was seen once. The chain carries TRBV15 and TRBJ2-1; a weak D match, TRBD2 (6 bases). Trimming took 1 base from V and 3 from J, leaving 10 bases between them. In germline, CDR1 is LNHNV, CDR2 YYDKDF (reference sequence). The CDR3 is 15 residues long. CDR3 region: CATSRVTGVYNEQFF. The DNA for the CDR3 is TGTGCCACCAGCAGAGTTACGGGAGTCTACAATGAGCAGTTCTTC.

This rearrangement joins TRBV2 to TRBJ2-7; 11 nucleotides align to TRBD2. The germline V gene has CDR1 SNHLY and CDR2 FYNNEI. The CDR3 has 19 amino acids. J gave up 0 bases and V 7 bases, and 17 bases lay outside the gene matches. The CDR3 coding sequence is TGTGCCAGCATTCCGGGGGGGATAGCGGGAGGGCTGAGCTCCTACGAGCAGTACTTC. This gives the protein CASIPGGIAGGLSSYEQYF.

The rearrangement joins TRBV11-3 to TRBJ2-1, with D possibly TRBD1 on 6 matching bases. The germline V gene has CDR1 SGHNT and CDR2 YENEEA. Trimming pared 1 base from V and 4 bases from J, leaving 11 bases between. This CDR3 contains 15 residues. CDR3 sequence reads: CASSLAPTGYNEQFF. The CDR3 nucleotides read TGTGCCAGCAGCTTAGCCCCGACAGGATACAATGAGCAGTTCTTC. Together with reference TRBV11-3 and TRBJ2-1, the CDR3 gives the full variable domain: EAGVVQSPRYKIIEKKQPVAFWCNPISGHNTLYWYLQNLGQGPELLIRYENEEAVDDSQLPKDRFSAERLKGVDSTLKIQPAELGDSAVYLCASSLAPTGYNEQFFGPGTRLTVL.

This rearrangement joins TRBV12-1 to TRBJ2-1; the table assigns TRBD1, which was not confirmed against the DNA. TRBV12-1 is annotated as a pseudogene. The CDR3 runs to 17 residues. This CDR3 reads CASSPLEGHNPYNEQFF. CDR3 DNA: TGTGCCAGCAGCCCCCTCGAGGGACATAACCCCTACAATGAGCAGTTCTTC.

This chain connects TRBV7-9 to TRBJ2-3; tentative D call: TRBD1 (5 bases). V lost 1 base and J 0 bases, leaving 11 bases between the germline ends. Germline V gives CDR1 SEHNR, CDR2 FQNEAQ (reference sequence). The CDR3 consists of 16 residues. Here the CDR3 DNA reads TGTGCCAGCAGCTTAGTTCCGGACAAAAGCACAGATACGCAGTATTTT. This sequence encodes CASSLVPDKSTDTQYF.

The gene calls are TRBV7-9 and TRBJ2-7, with D perhaps TRBD2 (6 bases). The CDR3 runs to 17 residues. The V and J ends lost 4 bases and 0 bases respectively, with 19 bases between them. Germline V gives CDR1 SEHNR, CDR2 FQNEAQ (reference sequence). CDR3 DNA sequence: TGTGCCAGCAGCTCACCCCGCCGGGACTCCCGCTCCTACGAGCAGTACTTC. It encodes CASSSPRRDSRSYEQYF.

The chain employs TRBV9 and TRBJ2-2, with D unresolved. This CDR3 has 15 residues. Trimming left V 3 bases short and J 7 bases short, with 16 bases between. Germline V CDR1 and CDR2: SGDLS, YYNGEE. The CDR3 bases are TGTGCCAGCAGCGCCCTATTGGGGTACAACGGGGAGCTGTTTTTT. Its translation: CASSALLGYNGELFF.

The rearrangement links TRBV6-5 to TRBJ2-5; 9 nucleotides line up with TRBD2. Germline V CDR1 and CDR2: MNHEY, SVGAGI. The CDR3 loop spans 14 amino acids. Trimming cost V 5 bases and J 0 bases; bases outside gene matches: 1. CDR3 bases: TGTGCCAGCAGTCCTAGCGGGAACCAAGAGACCCAGTACTTC. Translated, it gives CASSPSGNQETQYF.

The chain joins TRBV11-2 to TRBJ2-1; TRBD2 aligns across 9 bases. The V gene end was trimmed by 4 bases and the J gene end by 8 bases; junction bases not matched to a gene: 9. This CDR3 has 15 residues. CDR1 and CDR2 from the germline V gene are SGHAT and FQNNGV. This CDR3 reads CASSWGTSNEDEQFF. Here the CDR3 DNA reads TGTGCCAGCAGCTGGGGGACTAGCAACGAGGATGAGCAGTTCTTC.

V and J are TRBV28 and TRBJ2-2, with TRBD2 as a possible D gene (5 bases). Germline V CDR1 and CDR2: MDHEN, SYDVKM. V gave up 6 bases and J gave up 7 bases, with 15 bases separating them. The CDR3 is 14 amino acids. The CDR3 loop is CASREVEGGGELFF. As DNA, the CDR3 is TGTGCCAGCAGAGAGGTAGAGGGCGGCGGGGAGCTGTTTTTT.

The J gene is TRBJ2-1, the V gene TRBV7-2, with D uncertain. Germline V gene data show CDR1 as SGHTA and CDR2 as FQGNSA. This CDR3 contains 11 residues. Trimming stripped 5 bases from V and 10 bases from J, with 9 bases between. The CDR3 region has the DNA TGTGCCAGCAGCGACTTTCAGGAGCAGTTCTTC. It is translated as CASSDFQEQFF.

CDR3 residues: CASSLQDRAGTEAFF. Written as DNA, the CDR3 is TGTGCCAGTAGTCTTCAGGACAGGGCGGGAACTGAAGCTTTCTTT. V and J are TRBV19 and TRBJ1-1; 8 nucleotides match TRBD1. CDR1 is LNHDA, CDR2 SQIVND, per germline (reference sequence). This CDR3 contains 15 residues. Trimming took 5 bases from V and 5 from J; bases not matched to a gene: 10.

The rearrangement joins TRBV18 to TRBJ2-4; D possibly corresponds to TRBD2 (6 bases). V was cut by 2 bases and J by 1 base, with 15 bases left in between. CDR1 and CDR2 (germline): KGHSH, LQKENI. This CDR3 is built from 17 residues. The DNA for the CDR3 is TGTGCCAGCTCACCAAGGTCTCGGGGGACGGCCAAAAACATTCAGTACTTC. This translates into CASSPRSRGTAKNIQYF.

The rearrangement joins TRBV29-1 to TRBJ2-4; unclear D gene. CDR1 is SQVTM, CDR2 ANQGSEA, per germline. CDR3 size: 9 residues. V was cut by 6 bases and J by 8 bases, with 5 bases left in between. CDR3 region: CSVSHIQYF. The CDR3 bases are TGCAGCGTCTCTCACATTCAGTACTTC.

The DNA for the CDR3 is TGTGCCAGCAGCTTGGCGCTGGGTAGCGGGAGTGGCGATGAGCAGTTCTTC. Translating it yields CASSLALGSGSGDEQFF. The chain combines TRBV5-6 with TRBJ2-1, with 9 nucleotides matching TRBD2. Germline assignment: CDR1 SGHDT and CDR2 YYEEEE. Trimming removed 0 bases from V and 8 bases from J; junction bases left unmatched: 12. The CDR3 is 17 residues long.

V is TRBV11-2 and J is TRBJ2-7; 8 nucleotides line up with TRBD2. This CDR3 spans 15 amino acids. Germline V gives CDR1 SGHAT, CDR2 FQNNGV. Losses at the gene ends were 5 bases for V and 2 bases for J; bases not matched to a gene: 8. The CDR3 reads CASSNPGLETYEQYF. CDR3 nucleotides: TGTGCCAGCAGCAACCCGGGACTAGAAACCTACGAGCAGTACTTC.

The chain combines TRBV6-1 with TRBJ2-7, with TRBD1 identical over 7 bases. The CDR3 runs 13 residues. Trimming took 4 bases from V and 3 from J; bases not matched to a gene: 3. The germline CDR1 and CDR2 sequences are MNHNS and SASEGT. CDR3 in amino acids: CASSVRDSYEQYF. CDR3 DNA sequence: TGTGCCAGCAGTGTTCGGGACAGCTACGAGCAGTACTTC.

This clone was counted once. The gene calls are TRBV29-1 and TRBJ1-2, with 9 positions matching TRBD1. This CDR3 region has 20 residues. The junction had 25 bases not matched to a gene; V was cut back by 4 bases and J by 4 bases. Per the germline V gene, CDR1 is SQVTM and CDR2 is ANQGSEA. The CDR3 is CSVGKFSARTDRGVSYGYTF. Here the CDR3 DNA reads TGCAGCGTTGGTAAATTCAGTGCCCGAACGGACAGGGGAGTATCCTATGGCTACACCTTC. The variable domain in full, with the rest retrieved from reference TRBV29-1 and TRBJ1-2, is SAVISQKPSRDICQRGTSLTIQCQVDSQVTMMFWYRQQPGQSLTLIATANQGSEATYESGFVIDKFPISRPNLTFSTLTVSNMSPEDSSIYLCSVGKFSARTDRGVSYGYTFGSGTRLTVV.

This chain connects TRBV7-9 to TRBJ1-2; a possible D gene is TRBD1 (5 bases). The CDR3 is made up of 14 amino acids. The ends were cut back, 2 bases at V and 8 bases at J, with 15 bases in the middle. CDR1 is SEHNR, CDR2 FQNEAQ, per germline (reference sequence). The CDR3 region is CASSLTRRGSGYTF. In DNA, the CDR3 is TGTGCCAGCAGCTTAACAAGGAGGGGATCCGGCTACACCTTC.

About this clone: One end of the junction does not line up with germline, which may come from a read error. The V and J genes are TRBV19 and TRBJ2-1, with D possibly TRBD1 on 6 matching bases. This CDR3 has 13 residues. CDR1 LNHDA and CDR2 SQIVND come from the germline V gene (reference sequence). CDR3 loop: CASSISVPSKGVF. The CDR3 DNA reads as TGTGCCAGTAGTATAAGCGTCCCCTCTAAGGGGGTCTTC.

This chain links TRBV18 with TRBJ2-5; 12 bases align to TRBD2. Germline V lookup: CDR1 KGHSH, CDR2 LQKENI. The CDR3 is 16 amino acids. J lost 0 bases, V lost 4 bases, and 3 bases had no gene match. The CDR3 DNA reads TGTGCCAGCTCACAACTAGCGGGAGGCGACCAAGAGACCCAGTACTTC. Translated: CASSQLAGGDQETQYF.

J is TRBJ2-5 and V is TRBV5-5; D may correspond to TRBD1 or TRBD2 (5 bases each). V was shortened by 7 bases and J by 5 bases, with 24 bases between the two germline ends. Germline V gene sequence: CDR1 SGHKS, CDR2 YYEKEE (reference sequence). The CDR3 runs to 16 residues. Here the CDR3 reads CASWAWAGQGVETQYF. The CDR3 nucleotides read TGTGCCAGCTGGGCATGGGCGGGCCAAGGGGTGGAGACCCAGTACTTC.